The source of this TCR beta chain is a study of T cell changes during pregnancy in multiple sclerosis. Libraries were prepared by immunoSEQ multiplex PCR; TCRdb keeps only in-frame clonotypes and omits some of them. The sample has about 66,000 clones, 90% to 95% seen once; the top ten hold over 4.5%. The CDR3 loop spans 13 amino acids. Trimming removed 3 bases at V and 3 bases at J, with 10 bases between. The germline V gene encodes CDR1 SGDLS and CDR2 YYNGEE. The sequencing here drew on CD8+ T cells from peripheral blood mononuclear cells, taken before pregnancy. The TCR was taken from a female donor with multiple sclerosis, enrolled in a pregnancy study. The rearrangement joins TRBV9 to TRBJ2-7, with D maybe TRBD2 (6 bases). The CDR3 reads CASSAEDYYEQYF. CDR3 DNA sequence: TGTGCCAGCAGCGCCGAGGACTACTACGAGCAGTACTTC.